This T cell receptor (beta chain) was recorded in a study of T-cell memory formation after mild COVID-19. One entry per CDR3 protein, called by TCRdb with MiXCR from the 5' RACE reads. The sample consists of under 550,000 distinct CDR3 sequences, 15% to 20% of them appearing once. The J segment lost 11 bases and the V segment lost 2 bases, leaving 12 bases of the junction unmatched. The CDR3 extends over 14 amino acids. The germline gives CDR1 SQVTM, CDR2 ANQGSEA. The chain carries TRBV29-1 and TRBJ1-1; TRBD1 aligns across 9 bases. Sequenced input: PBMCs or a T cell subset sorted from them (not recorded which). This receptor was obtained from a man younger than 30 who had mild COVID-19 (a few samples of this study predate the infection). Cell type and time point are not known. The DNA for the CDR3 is TGCAGCGTTGAACGAGTTTGGACAGGGGATACGGCTTTCTTT. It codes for CSVERVWTGDTAFF.